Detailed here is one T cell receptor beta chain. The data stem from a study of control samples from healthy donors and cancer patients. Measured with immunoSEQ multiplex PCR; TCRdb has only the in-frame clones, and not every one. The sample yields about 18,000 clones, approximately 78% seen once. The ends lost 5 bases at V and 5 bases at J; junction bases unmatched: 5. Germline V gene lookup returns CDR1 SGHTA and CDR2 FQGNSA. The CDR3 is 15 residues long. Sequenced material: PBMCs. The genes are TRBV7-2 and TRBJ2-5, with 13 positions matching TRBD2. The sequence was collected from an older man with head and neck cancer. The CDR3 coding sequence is TGTGCCAGCAGCCTCCAGACTAGCGGGGGGGAGACCCAGTACTTC. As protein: CASSLQTSGGETQYF.